This record concerns one TCR beta chain sequence. Participant-reported clinical history was the basis for cohort assignment. Exposed enrollees had met someone with a PCR-confirmed or clinician-diagnosed COVID-19 case at some point within the 2 weeks before study entry. Using immunoSEQ multiplex PCR, the repertoire was profiled, and TCRdb retains in-frame clones only, with some absent. Among 350,000 to 450,000 clones listed, about 89% were seen once. V was shortened by 2 bases and J by 5 bases, with 15 bases between the two germline ends. The CDR3 consists of 15 residues. Germline assignment: CDR1 MNHEY and CDR2 SVGAGI. The sample originates from a study of blood T cell repertoires in COVID-19. The overall study: COVID-19 samples from acute and convalescent phases originated in the United States, Italy and Spain.

This sequence originates from a woman between 35 and 50 years old who had been exposed to COVID-19. The specimen was PBMCs or T cells enriched from blood (not recorded which). The chain is built from TRBV6-5 and TRBJ2-5; the D gene is possibly TRBD2 (7 bases). CDR3: CASSYPVGGPETQYF. Here the CDR3 DNA reads TGTGCCAGCAGTTACCCGGTCGGGGGGCCGGAGACCCAGTACTTC.